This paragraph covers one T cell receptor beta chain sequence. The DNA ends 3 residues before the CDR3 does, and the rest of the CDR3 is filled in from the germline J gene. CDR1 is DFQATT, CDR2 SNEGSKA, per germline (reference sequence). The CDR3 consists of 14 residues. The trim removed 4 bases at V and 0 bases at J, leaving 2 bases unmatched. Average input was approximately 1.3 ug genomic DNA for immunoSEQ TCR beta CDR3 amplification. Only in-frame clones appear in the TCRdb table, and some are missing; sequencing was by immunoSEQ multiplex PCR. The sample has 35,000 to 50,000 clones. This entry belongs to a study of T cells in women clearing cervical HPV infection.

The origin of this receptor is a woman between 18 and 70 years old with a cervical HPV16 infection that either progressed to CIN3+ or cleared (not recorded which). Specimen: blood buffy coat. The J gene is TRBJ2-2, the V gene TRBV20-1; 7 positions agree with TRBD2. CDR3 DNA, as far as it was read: TGCAGTGCTATAGCGGGTGCGAACACCGGGGAG. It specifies CSAIAGANTGE. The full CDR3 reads CSAIAGANTGELFF.